Included here is one T cell receptor beta chain sequence, with context. The target antigen is unknown. All of the isolated RNA was reverse transcribed, so expressed TCRB transcripts were sequenced. TCRdb's table, derived via immunoSEQ multiplex PCR, lists solely in-frame clones and lacks some. The sample shows 300,000 to 450,000 clones, around 12% of them seen only once. This entry belongs to a study of beta chain features in type 1 diabetes. General study findings and limits: Moderately but significantly shorter TCRB CDR3s were found in Type 1 diabetes patients in all four CD4+ subsets.

Sequencing input: naive CD4+ T cells from blood. The receptor was isolated from a woman between 18 and 30 years old with type 1 diabetes.

The CDR3 nucleotides are TGTGCCAGCAGTTTACCAGTCATGGGAGGTGAGCAGTTCTTC. Protein sequence: CASSLPVMGGEQFF. This chain joins TRBV28 and TRBJ2-1; TRBD2 is a possible D gene (6 bases). Trimming removed 2 bases from V and 9 bases from J, with 14 bases in between. The CDR3 consists of 14 residues. Germline lookup yields CDR1 MDHEN and CDR2 SYDVKM.